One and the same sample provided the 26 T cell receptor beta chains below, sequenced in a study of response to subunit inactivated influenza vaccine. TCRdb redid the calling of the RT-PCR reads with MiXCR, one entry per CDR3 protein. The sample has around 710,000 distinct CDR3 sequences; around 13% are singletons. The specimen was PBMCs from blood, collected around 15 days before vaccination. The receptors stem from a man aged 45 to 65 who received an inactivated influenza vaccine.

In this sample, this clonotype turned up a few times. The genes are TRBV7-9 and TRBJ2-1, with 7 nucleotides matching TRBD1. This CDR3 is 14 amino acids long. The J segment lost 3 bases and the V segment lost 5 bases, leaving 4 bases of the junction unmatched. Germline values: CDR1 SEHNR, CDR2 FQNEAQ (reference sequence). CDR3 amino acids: CASSEQGYYNEQFF. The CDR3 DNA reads TGTGCCAGCAGCGAACAGGGGTACTACAATGAGCAGTTCTTC.

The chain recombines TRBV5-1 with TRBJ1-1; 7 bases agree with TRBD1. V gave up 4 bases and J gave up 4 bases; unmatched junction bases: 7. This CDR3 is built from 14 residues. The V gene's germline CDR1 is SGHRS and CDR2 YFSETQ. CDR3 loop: CASSPTGRATEAFF. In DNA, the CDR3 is TGCGCCAGCAGCCCGACAGGGCGGGCCACTGAAGCTTTCTTT.

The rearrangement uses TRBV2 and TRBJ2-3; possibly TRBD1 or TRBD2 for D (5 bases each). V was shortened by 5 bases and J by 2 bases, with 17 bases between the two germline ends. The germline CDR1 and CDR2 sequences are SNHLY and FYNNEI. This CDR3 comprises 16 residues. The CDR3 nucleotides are TGTGCCAGCAGTAGCCGGGACGGAGGCTACACAGATACGCAGTATTTT. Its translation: CASSSRDGGYTDTQYF. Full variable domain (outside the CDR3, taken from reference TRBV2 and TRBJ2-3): EPEVTQTPSHQVTQMGQEVILRCVPISNHLYFYWYRQILGQKVEFLVSFYNNEISEKSEIFDDQFSVERPDGSNFTLKIRSTKLEDSAMYFCASSSRDGGYTDTQYFGPGTRLTVL.

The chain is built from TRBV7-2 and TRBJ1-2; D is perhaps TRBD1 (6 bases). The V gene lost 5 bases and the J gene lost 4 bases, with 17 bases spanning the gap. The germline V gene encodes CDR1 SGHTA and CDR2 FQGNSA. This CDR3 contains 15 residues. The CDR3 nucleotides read TGTGCCAGCAGCCAAGGCGGGGGCGCGGGCTATGGCTACACCTTC. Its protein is CASSQGGGAGYGYTF.

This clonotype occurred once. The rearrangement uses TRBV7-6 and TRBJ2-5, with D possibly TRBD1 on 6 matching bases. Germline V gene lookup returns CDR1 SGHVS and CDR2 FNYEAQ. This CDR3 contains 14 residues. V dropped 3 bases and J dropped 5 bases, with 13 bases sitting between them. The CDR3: CASSLGVGAETQYF. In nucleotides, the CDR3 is TGTGCCAGCAGCTTGGGTGTGGGGGCCGAGACCCAGTACTTC.

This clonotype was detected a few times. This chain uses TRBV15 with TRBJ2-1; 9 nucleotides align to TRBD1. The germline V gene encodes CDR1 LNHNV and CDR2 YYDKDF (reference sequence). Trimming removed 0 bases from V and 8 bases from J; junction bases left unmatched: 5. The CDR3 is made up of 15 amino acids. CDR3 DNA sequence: TGTGCCACCAGCAGAGACGGGACAGGGAAGGATGAGCAGTTCTTC. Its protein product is CATSRDGTGKDEQFF.

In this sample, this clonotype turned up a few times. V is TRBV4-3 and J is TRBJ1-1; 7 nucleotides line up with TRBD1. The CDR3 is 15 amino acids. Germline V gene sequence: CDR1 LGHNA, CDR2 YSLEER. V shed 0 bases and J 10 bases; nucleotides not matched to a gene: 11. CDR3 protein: CASSQDPRQGLRAFF. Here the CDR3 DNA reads TGCGCCAGCAGCCAAGATCCTCGACAGGGCTTGAGAGCTTTCTTT.

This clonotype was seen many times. CDR3 sequence (DNA): TGTGCCAGCAACCTCAACGACGGCTACACCTTC. Its translation is CASNLNDGYTF. J is TRBJ1-2 and V is TRBV7-9; no clear D. Germline values: CDR1 SEHNR, CDR2 FQNEAQ (reference sequence). V was cut by 7 bases and J by 8 bases, with 11 bases left in between. The CDR3 contains 11 residues.

The CDR3 reads CASSYVHTNTGELFF. The CDR3 DNA is TGTGCCAGCAGTTACGTTCACACCAACACCGGGGAGCTGTTTTTT. V usage is TRBV6-2 or TRBV6-3 and J usage is TRBJ2-2; D unclear. The CDR3 covers 15 residues. Trimming took 2 bases from V and 2 from J, leaving 9 bases between them. The germline V gene has CDR1 MNHEY and CDR2 SVGEGT.

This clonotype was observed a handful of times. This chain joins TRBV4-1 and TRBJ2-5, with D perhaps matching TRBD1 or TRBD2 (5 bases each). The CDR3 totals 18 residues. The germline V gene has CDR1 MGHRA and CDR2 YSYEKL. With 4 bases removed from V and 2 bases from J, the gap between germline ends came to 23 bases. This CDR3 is CASSRVSPGRYIQETQYF. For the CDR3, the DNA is TGCGCCAGCAGCCGCGTCTCGCCGGGACGGTATATTCAAGAGACCCAGTACTTC.

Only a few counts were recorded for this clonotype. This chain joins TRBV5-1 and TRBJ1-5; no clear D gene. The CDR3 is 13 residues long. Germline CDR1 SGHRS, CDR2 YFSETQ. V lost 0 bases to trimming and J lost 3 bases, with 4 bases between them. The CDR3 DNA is TGCGCCAGCAGCTTGGTACCCAATCAGCCCCAGCATTTT. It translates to CASSLVPNQPQHF.

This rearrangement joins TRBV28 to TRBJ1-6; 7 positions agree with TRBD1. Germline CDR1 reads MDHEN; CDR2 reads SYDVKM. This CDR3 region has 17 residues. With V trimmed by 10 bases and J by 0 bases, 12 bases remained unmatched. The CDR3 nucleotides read TGTGCCACACAAGGGGGACAGAAGAGCTCCTATAATTCACCCCTCCACTTT. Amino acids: CATQGGQKSSYNSPLHF.

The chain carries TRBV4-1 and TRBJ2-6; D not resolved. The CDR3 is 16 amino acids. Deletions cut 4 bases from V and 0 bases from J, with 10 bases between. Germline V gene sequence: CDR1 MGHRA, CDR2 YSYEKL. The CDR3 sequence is CASSPVGLSGANVLTF. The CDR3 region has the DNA TGCGCCAGCAGCCCCGTAGGTCTCTCTGGGGCCAACGTCCTGACTTTC.

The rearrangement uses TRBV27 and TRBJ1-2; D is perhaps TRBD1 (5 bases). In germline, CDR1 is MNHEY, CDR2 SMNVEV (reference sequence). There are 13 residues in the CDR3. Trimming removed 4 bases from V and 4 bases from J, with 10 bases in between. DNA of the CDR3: TGTGCCAGCAGTTATGCAGGGCGCTATGGCTACACCTTC. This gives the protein CASSYAGRYGYTF.

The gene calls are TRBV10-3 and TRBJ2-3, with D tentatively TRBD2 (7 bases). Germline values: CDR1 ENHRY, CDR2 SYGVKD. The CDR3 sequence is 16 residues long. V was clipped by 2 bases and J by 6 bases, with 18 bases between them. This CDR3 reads CAISEPGGLKSDTQYF. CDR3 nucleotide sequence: TGTGCCATCAGTGAGCCCGGGGGGCTGAAATCGGATACGCAGTATTTT.

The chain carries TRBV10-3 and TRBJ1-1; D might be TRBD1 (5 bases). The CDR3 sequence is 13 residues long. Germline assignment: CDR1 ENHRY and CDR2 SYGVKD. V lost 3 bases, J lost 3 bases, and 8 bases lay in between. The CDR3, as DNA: TGTGCCATCAGTGAATGGACACACACTGAAGCTTTCTTT. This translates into CAISEWTHTEAFF.

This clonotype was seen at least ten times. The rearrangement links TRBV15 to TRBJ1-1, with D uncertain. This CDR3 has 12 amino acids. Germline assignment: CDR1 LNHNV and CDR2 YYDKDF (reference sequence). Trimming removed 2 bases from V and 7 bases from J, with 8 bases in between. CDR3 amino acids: CATSRSGVEAFF. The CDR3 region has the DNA TGTGCCACCAGCAGATCAGGAGTTGAAGCTTTCTTT.

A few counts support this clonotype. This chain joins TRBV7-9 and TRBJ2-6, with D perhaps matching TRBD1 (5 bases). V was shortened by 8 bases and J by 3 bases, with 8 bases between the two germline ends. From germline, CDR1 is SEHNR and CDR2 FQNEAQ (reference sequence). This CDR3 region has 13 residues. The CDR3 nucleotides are TGTGCCAGCTCCCAGGGTGGGGCCAACGTCCTGACTTTC. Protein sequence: CASSQGGANVLTF. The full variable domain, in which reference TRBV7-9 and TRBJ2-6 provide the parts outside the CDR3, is DTGVSQNPRHKITKRGQNVTFRCDPISEHNRLYWYRQTLGQGPEFLTYFQNEAQLEKSRLLSDRFSAERPKGSFSTLEIQRTEQGDSAMYLCASSQGGANVLTFGAGSRLTVL.

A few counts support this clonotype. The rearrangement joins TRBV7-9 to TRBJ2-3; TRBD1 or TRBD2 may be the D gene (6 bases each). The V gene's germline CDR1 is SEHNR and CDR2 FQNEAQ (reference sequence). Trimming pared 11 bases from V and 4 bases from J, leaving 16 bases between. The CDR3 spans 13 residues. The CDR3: CAGGPNHPDTQYF. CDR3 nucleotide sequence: TGTGCCGGGGGGCCGAACCACCCAGATACGCAGTATTTT.

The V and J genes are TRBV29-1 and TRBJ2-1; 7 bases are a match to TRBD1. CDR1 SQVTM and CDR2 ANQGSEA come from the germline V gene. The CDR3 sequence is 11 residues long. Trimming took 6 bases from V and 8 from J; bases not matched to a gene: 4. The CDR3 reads CSVVRGHEQFF. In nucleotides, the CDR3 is TGCAGCGTGGTAAGGGGGCATGAGCAGTTCTTC.

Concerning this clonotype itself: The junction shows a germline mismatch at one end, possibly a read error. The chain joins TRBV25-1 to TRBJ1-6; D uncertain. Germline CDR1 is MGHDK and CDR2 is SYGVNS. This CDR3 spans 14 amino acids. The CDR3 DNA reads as TGTTCCAGCACACCAGGTGCGGACAATTCACCCCTCCACTTT. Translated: CSSTPGADNSPLHF.

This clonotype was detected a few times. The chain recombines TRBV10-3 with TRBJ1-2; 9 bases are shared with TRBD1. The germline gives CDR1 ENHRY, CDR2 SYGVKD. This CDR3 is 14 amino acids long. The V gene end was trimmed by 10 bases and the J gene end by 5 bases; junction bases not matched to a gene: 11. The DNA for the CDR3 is TGTGCCAGCAAGACAGGGGGACCCCAATATGGCTACACCTTC. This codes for CASKTGGPQYGYTF.

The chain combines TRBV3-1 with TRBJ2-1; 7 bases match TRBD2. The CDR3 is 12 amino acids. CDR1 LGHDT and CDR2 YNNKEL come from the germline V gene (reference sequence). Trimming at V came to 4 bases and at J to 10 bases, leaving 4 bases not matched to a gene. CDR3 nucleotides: TGTGCCAGCAGCCGAGGACTAGGGGAGCAGTTCTTC. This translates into CASSRGLGEQFF.

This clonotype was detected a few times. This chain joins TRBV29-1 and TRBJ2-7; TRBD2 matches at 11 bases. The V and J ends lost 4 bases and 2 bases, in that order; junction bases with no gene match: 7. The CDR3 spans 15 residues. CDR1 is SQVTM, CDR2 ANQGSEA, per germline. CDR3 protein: CSVGGTSGGTYEQYF. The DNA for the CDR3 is TGCAGCGTTGGGGGAACTAGCGGGGGCACCTACGAGCAGTACTTC.

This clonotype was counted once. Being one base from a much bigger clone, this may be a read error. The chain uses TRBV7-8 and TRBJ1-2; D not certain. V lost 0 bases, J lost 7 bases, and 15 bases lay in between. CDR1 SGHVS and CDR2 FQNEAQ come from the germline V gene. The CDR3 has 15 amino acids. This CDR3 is CASSLALGWQVGYTF. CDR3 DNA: TGTGCCAGCAGCTTAGCCCTAGGATGGCAAGTTGGCTACACCTTC.

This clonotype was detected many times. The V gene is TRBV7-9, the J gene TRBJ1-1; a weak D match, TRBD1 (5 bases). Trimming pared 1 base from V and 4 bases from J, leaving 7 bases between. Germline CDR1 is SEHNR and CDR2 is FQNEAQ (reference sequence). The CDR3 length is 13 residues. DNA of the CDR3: TGTGCCAGCAGCTTAGGGGGGGGCACTGAAGCTTTCTTT. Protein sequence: CASSLGGGTEAFF.